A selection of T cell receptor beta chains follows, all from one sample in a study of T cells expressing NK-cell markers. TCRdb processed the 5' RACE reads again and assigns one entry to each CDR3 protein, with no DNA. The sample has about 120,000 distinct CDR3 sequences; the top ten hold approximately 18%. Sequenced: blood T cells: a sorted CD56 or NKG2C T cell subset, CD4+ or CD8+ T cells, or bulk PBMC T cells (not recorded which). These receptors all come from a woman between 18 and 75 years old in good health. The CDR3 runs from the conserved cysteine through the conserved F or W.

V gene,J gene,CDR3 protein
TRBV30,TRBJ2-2,CACCQYPDTGELFF
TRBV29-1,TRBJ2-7,CSVWGRDNPYEQYF
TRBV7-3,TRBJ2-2,CASSPLPTAGELFF
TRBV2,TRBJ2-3,CASSTRAPGTDTQYF
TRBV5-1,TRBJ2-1,CASSLLAGAWAGNEQFF
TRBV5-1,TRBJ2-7,CASSPFGVGSSYEQYF
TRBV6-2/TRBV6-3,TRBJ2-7,CASSNGLAAGPAYEQYF
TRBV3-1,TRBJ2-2,CASSQGADSENSNTGELFF
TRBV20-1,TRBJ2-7,CSARDSGSHYEQYF
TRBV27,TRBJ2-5,CASSRLAGGQETQYF
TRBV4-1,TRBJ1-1,CASSPSTGYMNTEAFF
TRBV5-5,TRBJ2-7,CASSLGIYEQYF
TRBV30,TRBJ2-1,CAWSYHGGLANEQFF
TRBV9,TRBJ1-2,CASTQGAGVNYGYTF
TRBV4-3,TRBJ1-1,CASSQGVGDTEAFF
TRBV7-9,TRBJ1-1,CASSTQVGGAFDEAFF
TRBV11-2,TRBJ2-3,CASSPPLGGGTDTQYF
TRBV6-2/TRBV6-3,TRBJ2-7,CASSYLSWTDYEQYF
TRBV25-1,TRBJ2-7,CASSESWYYYEQYF
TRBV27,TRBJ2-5,CASSHRQTQETQYF
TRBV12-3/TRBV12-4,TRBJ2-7,CASRTTGLRDEQYF
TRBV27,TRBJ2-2,CASSFGGPNTGELFF
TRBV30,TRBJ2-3,CAWALAGTTDTQYF
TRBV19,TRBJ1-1,CASRGVLNAEAFF
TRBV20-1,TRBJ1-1,CSASGDSSAWNTEAFF
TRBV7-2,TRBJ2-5,CASSLVGQETQYF
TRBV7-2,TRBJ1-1,CASSFGAGDTEAFF
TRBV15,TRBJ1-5,CATSSEPMGGAQPQHF
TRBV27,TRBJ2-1,CASSLYPPSGAYNEQFF
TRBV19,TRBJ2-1,CASRGLAGAGNEQFF
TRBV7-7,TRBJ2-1,CASSPSDSYNEQFF
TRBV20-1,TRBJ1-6,CSAMGDSPLHF